This T cell receptor (beta chain) was observed in a study of cytomegalovirus exposure and HLA in healthy donors. Germline-derived CDR1 and CDR2 are GTSNPN and SVGIG (reference sequence). With 2 bases removed from V and 6 bases from J, the gap between germline ends came to 11 bases. The CDR3 contains 13 residues. TCRdb's table, derived via immunoSEQ multiplex PCR, lists solely in-frame clones and lacks some. The profile covers 150,000 to 200,000 clones, with 84% appearing a single time and roughly a tenth taken by the ten largest. The donors formed part of the approximately 120-subject validation cohort, distinct from the roughly 640-subject first cohort.

The receptor was derived from a young man in good health and CMV-seropositive. V gene TRBV30 combines with J gene TRBJ1-5, with unresolved D. What was sequenced was PBMCs. The DNA of the CDR3 is TGTGCCTGGAGTCCACAGCCGTCTCAGCCCCAGCATTTT. Amino acids: CAWSPQPSQPQHF.